This TCR beta chain came from a study of blood T cell repertoires in COVID-19. As for the study in general: Donors in the United States, Italy and Spain gave samples during acute or convalescent COVID-19. The cDNA or gDNA used as material had been derived from T cells, B-cell-depleted T cells, or PBMCs.

V gave up 5 bases and J gave up 8 bases, with 16 bases separating them. There are 15 residues in the CDR3. Germline V CDR1 and CDR2: MNHEY, SVGAGI. Original methodology: From reference gene primer amplification, estimates of nucleated cell counts were derived. Sequencing was performed with immunoSEQ multiplex PCR; in TCRdb, only in-frame clones are kept and a portion is missing. The V and J calls and clone size were taken over from that table, and D and trimming were inferred from the DNA. The sample holds under 200,000 clones, approximately 88% seen once. This receptor was taken from a woman aged 80 or over with active or convalescent COVID-19. This chain links TRBV6-5 with TRBJ1-6; possible D gene TRBD1, 5 bases. The specimen was peripheral blood. CDR3 protein: CASSKPGTADSPLHF. DNA for the CDR3: TGTGCCAGCAGTAAACCCGGGACTGCCGATTCACCCCTCCACTTT.